This T cell receptor (beta chain) was documented in a study of Ad26.COV2.S vaccination and SARS-CoV-2 variants. Study-wide context: Donor participated within the Ad26.COV2.S arm of the COV1001 trial. The authors gave Ad26.COV2.S intramuscularly, either once or twice 56 days apart. Broader study findings: For non-spike TCRs, breadth in vaccine recipients resembled that in placebo recipients. The placebo group had lower spike-specific TCR breadth than the vaccine recipients did.

The table came from immunoSEQ multiplex PCR; TCRdb's copy has only in-frame clones and leaves some out. The sample contains 400,000 to 450,000 clones, 80% to 95% of which appear only once. On this clone itself: Its antigen is still unknown.

With 2 bases clipped from V and 9 bases from J, the junction kept 9 bases outside the gene matches. This CDR3 has 15 residues. Germline V lookup: CDR1 MDHEN, CDR2 SYDVKM. Sample treatment: 15 to 20 received Ad26.COV2.S at low or high dose, single or two shots; about 5 received placebo; per-sample allocation not given. Sampling was performed 63 days after the first vaccine or placebo injection. The material sequenced was peripheral blood, taken in a trial of Ad26.COV2.S vaccine versus placebo. The genes are TRBV28 and TRBJ1-5; TRBD1 agrees at 8 bases. This clonotype was sampled from a person between 18 and 60 years old who received the Ad26.COV2.S COVID-19 vaccine or a placebo. CDR3 region: CASSLTRTGHRPQHF. DNA of the CDR3: TGTGCCAGCAGTTTAACAAGGACAGGGCATCGGCCCCAGCATTTT.